The 8 T cell receptor beta chains given below trace back to one sample, sequenced in a study of human T cells and chemical hapten exposure. One entry per CDR3 protein results from TCRdb running MiXCR on the 5' RACE reads. The sample records 130,000 or so distinct CDR3 sequences, 4.1% being singletons. Unfractionated whole blood served as the source for total RNA extraction. The source of these receptors is a female donor in good health.

As for this clonotype: Since a much larger clone is just one base distant, this may be a read error. V gene TRBV20-1 combines with J gene TRBJ1-2; D is possibly TRBD1 (5 bases). This CDR3 spans 13 amino acids. Germline V CDR1 and CDR2: DFQATT, SNEGSKA (reference sequence). The V and J ends lost 5 bases and 1 base respectively, with 11 bases between them. The CDR3 loop is CSAPAGRNYGYTF. For the CDR3, the DNA is TGCAGTGCTCCTGCGGGACGTAACTATGGCTACACCTTC.

This clonotype was seen at least ten times. The chain has TRBV28 and TRBJ2-1, with TRBD2 matching over 12 bases. The CDR3 has 15 amino acids. The germline V gene has CDR1 MDHEN and CDR2 SYDVKM. The ends lost 9 bases at V and 9 bases at J; junction bases unmatched: 12. The CDR3 bases are TGTGCCAGTAAGGGCCTAGCGGGGGGGCACATTGAGCAGTTCTTC. As protein: CASKGLAGGHIEQFF.

This clonotype was seen at least ten times. The chain uses TRBV20-1 and TRBJ1-1; D remains ambiguous. CDR1 is DFQATT and CDR2 is SNEGSKA in the germline V gene (reference sequence). V was shortened by 3 bases and J by 3 bases, with 11 bases between the two germline ends. The CDR3 spans 13 residues. The CDR3 loop is CSARERLYTEAFF. DNA for the CDR3: TGCAGTGCTAGGGAAAGATTGTACACTGAAGCTTTCTTT.

Ten or more counts support this clonotype. The V and J genes are TRBV11-2 and TRBJ1-1, with D perhaps matching TRBD1 (5 bases). Germline V CDR1 and CDR2: SGHAT, FQNNGV. The V gene lost 1 base and the J gene lost 0 bases, with 12 bases spanning the gap. The CDR3 contains 16 residues. The CDR3 reads CASSLARGALNTEAFF. The CDR3 bases are TGTGCCAGCAGCTTAGCAAGGGGCGCATTGAACACTGAAGCTTTCTTT. Filled out from reference TRBV11-2 and TRBJ1-1, the complete variable domain reads EAGVAQSPRYKIIEKRQSVAFWCNPISGHATLYWYQQILGQGPKLLIQFQNNGVVDDSQLPKDRFSAERLKGVDSTLKIQPAKLEDSAVYLCASSLARGALNTEAFFGQGTRLTVV.

This clonotype was observed at least ten times. CDR3 amino acids: CSARNRDRIYEQYF. CDR3 nucleotide sequence: TGCAGTGCTAGAAACCGGGACAGGATTTACGAGCAGTACTTC. The chain joins TRBV20-1 to TRBJ2-7, with 8 bases matching TRBD1. Germline lookup yields CDR1 DFQATT and CDR2 SNEGSKA (reference sequence). The junction had 7 bases not matched to a gene; V was cut back by 2 bases and J by 4 bases. This CDR3 is 14 amino acids long.

In its sample, this clonotype was seen many times. This rearrangement joins TRBV5-1 to TRBJ2-3; no firm D call. From germline, CDR1 is SGHRS and CDR2 YFSETQ. The CDR3 contains 14 residues. Between the trimmed V and J ends, which lost 5 bases and 1 base, there was a span of 11 bases. CDR3 sequence (DNA): TGCGCCAGCAGGTTTATAAGCGGCACAGATACGCAGTATTTT. This codes for CASRFISGTDTQYF.

This clonotype has at least ten counts. V and J are TRBV20-1 and TRBJ1-6; D gene uncertain. Trimming removed 1 base from V and 7 bases from J, with 5 bases in between. Looked up from germline, CDR1 is DFQATT and CDR2 is SNEGSKA (reference sequence). The CDR3 is 12 residues long. CDR3 nucleotides: TGCAGTGCTAGAGCGGTGAATTCACCCCTCCACTTT. Its translation is CSARAVNSPLHF.

The chain uses TRBV7-2 and TRBJ2-7, with unresolved D. V was cut by 8 bases and J by 3 bases, with 14 bases left in between. Germline lookup yields CDR1 SGHTA and CDR2 FQGNSA. This CDR3 has 13 residues. The CDR3 sequence: CASSRGQVYEQYF. CDR3 bases: TGTGCCAGCTCCCGAGGCCAGGTCTACGAGCAGTACTTC.